This T cell receptor beta chain was found in a study of technical replicates of blood from several donors. This table comes from immunoSEQ multiplex PCR, and its TCRdb copy is limited to in-frame clones, with some not included. The sample holds around 89,000 clones; 90% to 95% are singletons and the top ten take 0.24%. Germline CDR1 and CDR2: SGHAT and FQNNGV. Trimming shortened V by 2 bases and J by 10 bases, and 15 bases separated the two germline ends. This CDR3 has 14 amino acids. The chain is built from TRBV11-2 and TRBJ2-1; D is unclear. The receptor was derived from a human donor in good health. Material: T cells isolated from PBMCs. The CDR3 nucleotides read TGTGCCAGCAGCTTAAGAGTAAGTGAGGTAGAGCAGTTCTTC. Translation: CASSLRVSEVEQFF.